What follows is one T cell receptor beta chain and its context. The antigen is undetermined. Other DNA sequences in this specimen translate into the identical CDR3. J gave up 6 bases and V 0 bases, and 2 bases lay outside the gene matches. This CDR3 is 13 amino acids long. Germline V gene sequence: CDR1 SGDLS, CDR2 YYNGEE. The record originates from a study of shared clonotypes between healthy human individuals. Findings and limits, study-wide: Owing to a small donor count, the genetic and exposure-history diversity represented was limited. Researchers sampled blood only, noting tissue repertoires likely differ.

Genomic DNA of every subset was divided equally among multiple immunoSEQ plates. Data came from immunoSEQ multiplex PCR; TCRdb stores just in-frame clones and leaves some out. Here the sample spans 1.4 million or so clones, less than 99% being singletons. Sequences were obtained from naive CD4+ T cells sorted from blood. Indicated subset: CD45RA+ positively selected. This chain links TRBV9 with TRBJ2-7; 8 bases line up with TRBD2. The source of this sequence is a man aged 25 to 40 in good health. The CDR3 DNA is TGTGCCAGCAGCGTAGGGCTAGCGGGCGAGCAGTACTTC. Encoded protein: CASSVGLAGEQYF. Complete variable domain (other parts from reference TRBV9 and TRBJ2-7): DSGVTQTPKHLITATGQRVTLRCSPRSGDLSVYWYQQSLDQGLQFLIQYYNGEERAKGNILERFSAQQFPDLHSELNLSSLELGDSALYFCASSVGLAGEQYFGPGTRLTVT.